This entry is about one T cell receptor beta chain. Its target is unknown. The data originate from a study of glioma-infiltrating T cells after dendritic cell vaccination. Study-wide background: Patients received autologous tumor lysate-pulsed dendritic cell vaccination between the early 2000s and the early 2010s. Notes on the study in general: Higher TCR clonality did not directly relate to longer survival.

The table came from immunoSEQ multiplex PCR; TCRdb's copy has only in-frame clones and leaves some out. In the table there are roughly 80,000 clones, around 86% of which are singletons. V lost 0 bases and J 6 bases, leaving 13 bases between the germline ends. CDR1 is SGHTS, CDR2 YDEGEE, per germline. The CDR3 loop spans 15 amino acids. Documented time point: after dendritic cell vaccination, including at tumor progression/relapse. The J gene is TRBJ2-1, the V gene TRBV5-8; weak D call: TRBD2 (5 bases). This clonotype originated in a human donor with glioblastoma. This specimen was blood, taken after dendritic cell vaccination. The CDR3 sequence is CASSLGAGWSNEQFF. CDR3 coding DNA: TGTGCCAGCAGCTTGGGGGCGGGTTGGAGCAATGAGCAGTTCTTC.